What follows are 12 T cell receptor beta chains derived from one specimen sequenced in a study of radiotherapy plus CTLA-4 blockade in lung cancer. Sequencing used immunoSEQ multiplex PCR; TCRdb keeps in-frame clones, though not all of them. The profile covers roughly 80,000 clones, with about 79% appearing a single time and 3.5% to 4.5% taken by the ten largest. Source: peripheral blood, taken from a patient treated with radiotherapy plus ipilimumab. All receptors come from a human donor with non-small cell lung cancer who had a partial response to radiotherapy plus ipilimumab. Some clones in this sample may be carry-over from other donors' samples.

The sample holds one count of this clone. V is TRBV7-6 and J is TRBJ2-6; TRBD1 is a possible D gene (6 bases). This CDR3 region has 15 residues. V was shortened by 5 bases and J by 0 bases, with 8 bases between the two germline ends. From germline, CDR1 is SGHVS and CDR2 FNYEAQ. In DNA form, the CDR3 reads TGTGCCAGCAGCCAAGGGGGCTCTGGGGCCAACGTCCTGACTTTC. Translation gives CASSQGGSGANVLTF.

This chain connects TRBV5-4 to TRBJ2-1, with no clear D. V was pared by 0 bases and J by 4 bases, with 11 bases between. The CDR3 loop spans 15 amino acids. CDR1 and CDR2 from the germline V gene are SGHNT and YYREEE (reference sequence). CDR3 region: CASSLVRTEYNEQFF. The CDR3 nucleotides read TGTGCCAGCAGCTTGGTAAGAACCGAGTACAATGAGCAGTTCTTC.

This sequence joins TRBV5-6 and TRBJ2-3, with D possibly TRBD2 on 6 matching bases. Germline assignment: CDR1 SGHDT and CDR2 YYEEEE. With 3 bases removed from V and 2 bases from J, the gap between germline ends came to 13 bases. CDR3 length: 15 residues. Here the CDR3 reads CASSSLGGPTDTQYF. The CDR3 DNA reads TGTGCCAGCAGCTCCTTAGGAGGGCCCACAGATACGCAGTATTTT.

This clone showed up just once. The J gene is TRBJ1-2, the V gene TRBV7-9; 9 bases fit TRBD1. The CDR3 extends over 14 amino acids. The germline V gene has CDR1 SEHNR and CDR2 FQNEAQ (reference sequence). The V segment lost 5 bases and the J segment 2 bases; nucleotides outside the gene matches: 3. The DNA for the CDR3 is TGTGCCAGCAGCCCAGGACAGGGGAACTATGGCTACACCTTC. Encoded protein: CASSPGQGNYGYTF.

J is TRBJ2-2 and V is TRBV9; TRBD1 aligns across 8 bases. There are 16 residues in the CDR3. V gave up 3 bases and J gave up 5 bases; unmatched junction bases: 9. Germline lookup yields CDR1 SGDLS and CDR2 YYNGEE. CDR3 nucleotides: TGTGCCAGCAGCGCAACAGGGGGAGTGGGGACCGGGGAGCTGTTTTTT. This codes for CASSATGGVGTGELFF.

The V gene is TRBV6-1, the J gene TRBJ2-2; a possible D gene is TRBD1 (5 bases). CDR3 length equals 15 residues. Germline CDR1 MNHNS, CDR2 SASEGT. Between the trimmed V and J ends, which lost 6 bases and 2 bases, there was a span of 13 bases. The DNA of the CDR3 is TGTGCCAGCAGGGCAGGGCTGCGAAACACCGGGGAGCTGTTTTTT. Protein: CASRAGLRNTGELFF.

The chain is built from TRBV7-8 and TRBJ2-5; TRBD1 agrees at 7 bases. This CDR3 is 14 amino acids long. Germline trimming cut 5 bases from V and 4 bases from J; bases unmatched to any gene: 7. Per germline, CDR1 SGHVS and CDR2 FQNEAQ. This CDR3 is CASSEQGNIETQYF. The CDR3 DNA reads TGTGCCAGCAGCGAACAGGGGAATATAGAGACCCAGTACTTC.

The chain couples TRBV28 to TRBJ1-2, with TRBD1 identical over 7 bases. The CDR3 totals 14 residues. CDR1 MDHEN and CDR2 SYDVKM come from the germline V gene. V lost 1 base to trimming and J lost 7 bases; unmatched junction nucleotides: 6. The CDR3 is CASSLYETGSGYTF. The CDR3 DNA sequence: TGTGCCAGCAGTTTATATGAGACAGGGAGTGGCTACACCTTC.

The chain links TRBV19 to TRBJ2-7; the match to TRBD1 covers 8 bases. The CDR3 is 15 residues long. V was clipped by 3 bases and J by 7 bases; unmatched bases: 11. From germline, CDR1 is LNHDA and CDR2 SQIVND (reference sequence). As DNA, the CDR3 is TGTGCCAGTAGTATCGCCAGGGGGCTTTTAAGAGAGCAGTACTTC. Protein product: CASSIARGLLREQYF.

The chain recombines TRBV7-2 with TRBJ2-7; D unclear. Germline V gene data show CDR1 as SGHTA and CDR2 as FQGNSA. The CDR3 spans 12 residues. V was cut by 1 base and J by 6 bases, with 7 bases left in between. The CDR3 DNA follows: TGTGCCAGCAGCTTAGTAGCCCGCGAGCAGTACTTC. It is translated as CASSLVAREQYF. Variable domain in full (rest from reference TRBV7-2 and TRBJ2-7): GAGVSQSPSNKVTEKGKDVELRCDPISGHTALYWYRQSLGQGLEFLIYFQGNSAPDKSGLPSDRFSAERTGGSVSTLTIQRTQQEDSAVYLCASSLVAREQYFGPGTRLTVT.

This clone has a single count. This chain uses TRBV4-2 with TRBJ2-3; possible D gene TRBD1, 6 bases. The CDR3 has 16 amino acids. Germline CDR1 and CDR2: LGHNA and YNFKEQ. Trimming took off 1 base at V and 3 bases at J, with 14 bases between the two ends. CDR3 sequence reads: CASSQGGPVSTDTQYF. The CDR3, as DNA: TGTGCCAGCAGCCAAGGGGGGCCCGTCAGTACAGATACGCAGTATTTT.

CDR3 coding DNA: TGTGCCAGTAGGTCTGTAAGCGGGAGCTATGAGCAGTTCTTC. Protein sequence: CASRSVSGSYEQFF. This chain connects TRBV19 to TRBJ2-1; 8 bases align to TRBD2. The V gene end was trimmed by 6 bases and the J gene end by 8 bases; junction bases not matched to a gene: 9. From germline, CDR1 is LNHDA and CDR2 SQIVND (reference sequence). The CDR3 is 14 amino acids.